Reported below is one TCR beta chain. Its matching antigen is unknown. Repertoires were generated with immunoSEQ multiplex PCR, while TCRdb's copy carries only in-frame clones and drops some. Of about 120,000 clones in the sample, approximately 88% were seen once. This entry comes from a study of T cell responses to AZD1222 COVID-19 vaccine. Per the germline V gene, CDR1 is MDHEN and CDR2 is SYDVKM. This CDR3 contains 15 residues. The V end lost 6 bases, the J end lost 5 bases, and 19 bases lay between the germline ends. Whole-study findings and limits: Vaccine-associated CD4 TCRs spanned spike, dominant at 160-218 and 743-854. Within unmutated variant regions lay the reported targets of nearly half of spike-specific TCRs. An increase in Spike-specific TCR breadth and depth was observed after two AZD1222 doses. Mostly white British, mostly female donors; authors suggested clonal diversity may be underestimated.

The receptor was derived from an adult in good health. The chain couples TRBV28 to TRBJ2-5; no definite D call. The specimen was peripheral blood, collected on day 0 of AZD1222 vaccination. CDR3 amino acids: CASSDQRAAWETQYF. The CDR3 coding sequence is TGTGCCAGCAGCGATCAAAGGGCAGCATGGGAGACCCAGTACTTC.